This T cell receptor beta chain was sequenced in a study of T cell responses to AZD1222 COVID-19 vaccine. Whole-study results and caveats: Baseline seropositivity characterized only six AZD1222 recipients. It should be noted that donors were predominantly white British and more often female, and clonal diversity was possibly underestimated. CD4 TCRs covered the whole spike, strongest at regions 160-218 and 743-854.

A remark on this clone: Its antigen is not identified.

Sequenced by immunoSEQ multiplex PCR; TCRdb stores in-frame clones only, minus some. The sample has 100,000 or so clones, approximately 89% seen once; the top ten hold 4.2%. The origin of this receptor is an adult in good health. The sequenced sample was peripheral blood, obtained on day 0 of MenACWY control vaccination.

The CDR3 reads CASSQELQGALEKLFF. CDR3 sequence (DNA): TGTGCCAGCAGCCAAGAACTGCAGGGGGCACTAGAAAAACTGTTTTTT. This rearrangement joins TRBV4-2 to TRBJ1-4; the match to TRBD1 covers 8 bases. J was trimmed by 8 bases and V by 0 bases; bases with no gene match: 8. Germline CDR1 and CDR2: LGHNA and YNFKEQ. The CDR3 is 16 amino acids.